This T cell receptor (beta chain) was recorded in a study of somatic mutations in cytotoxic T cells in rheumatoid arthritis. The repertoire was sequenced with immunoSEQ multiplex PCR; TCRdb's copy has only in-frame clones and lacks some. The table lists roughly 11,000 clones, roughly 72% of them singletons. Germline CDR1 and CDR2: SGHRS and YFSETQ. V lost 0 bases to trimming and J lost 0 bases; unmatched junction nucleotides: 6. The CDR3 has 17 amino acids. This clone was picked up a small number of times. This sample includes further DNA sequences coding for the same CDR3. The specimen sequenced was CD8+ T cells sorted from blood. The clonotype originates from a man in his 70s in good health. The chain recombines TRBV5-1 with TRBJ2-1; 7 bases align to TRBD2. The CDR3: CASSLEASGSSYNEQFF. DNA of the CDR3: TGCGCCAGCAGCTTGGAGGCTAGCGGAAGCTCCTACAATGAGCAGTTCTTC.